This TCR beta chain was retrieved from a study of blood T cell repertoires in COVID-19. Study-level information: PBMCs, B-cell-depleted T cells, or T cells were the source of the cDNA or gDNA that made up the material.

Clones were sequenced by immunoSEQ multiplex PCR, and TCRdb holds only the in-frame ones, with some missing. The sample has around 250,000 clones, roughly 88% seen once; the top ten hold about 3.4%. The CDR3 loop spans 13 amino acids. The V end lost 3 bases, the J end lost 9 bases, and 9 bases lay between the germline ends. This receptor was taken from a middle-aged woman who had been exposed to COVID-19. The sample consisted of PBMCs or T cells enriched from blood (not recorded which). This chain links TRBV12-3 or TRBV12-4 with TRBJ1-6; D gene uncertain. CDR3 amino acids: CASSFASVSPLHF. CDR3 in DNA: TGTGCCAGCAGTTTCGCCTCGGTTTCACCCCTCCACTTT.